This T cell receptor (beta chain) derives from a study of CD8+ T cells in alopecia areata. Treatment reported: oral pan-JAK inhibitor, 5-10 mg twice daily. Extraction of RNA preceded its reverse transcription into cDNA, which served as the sequencing template. Only in-frame clones appear in the TCRdb table, and some are missing; sequencing was by immunoSEQ multiplex PCR. The sample yields about 74,000 clones, 29% seen once. Trimming took 2 bases from V and 13 from J, leaving 18 bases between them. CDR1 is SNHLY, CDR2 FYNNEI, per germline. CDR3 length equals 14 residues. The V and J genes are TRBV2 and TRBJ2-1; D gene unclear. This clonotype was obtained from a human donor with alopecia areata. The specimen comprised CD8+ T cells sorted from blood, sampled at week 4, from a patient treated with tofacitinib. The CDR3 spells CASSEIMLAPPQFF. CDR3 sequence (DNA): TGTGCCAGCAGTGAAATTATGTTGGCGCCGCCTCAGTTCTTC.